Shown below are 31 T cell receptor beta chains from a single sample sequenced in a study of early T cells in non-severe SARS-CoV-2 infection. TCRdb re-called the 5' RACE reads through MiXCR, storing one row per CDR3 protein. This sample has about 84,000 distinct CDR3 sequences, with 9% to 14% found just once. The specimen was whole blood. These receptors were collected from an adult who was a healthcare worker with PCR-confirmed SARS-CoV-2 infection or an uninfected control (not recorded which).

This clonotype was recorded a few times. The genes are TRBV19 and TRBJ2-3; D call uncertain. The CDR3 spans 15 residues. Germline CDR1 reads LNHDA; CDR2 reads SQIVND (reference sequence). V lost 6 bases and J 1 base, leaving 14 bases between the germline ends. The CDR3 nucleotides read TGTGCCAGTAGAGCTAGATCTATGGGCACAGATACGCAGTATTTT. Protein sequence: CASRARSMGTDTQYF.

This clonotype turned up a few times. This chain uses TRBV11-3 with TRBJ2-7; 7 nucleotides align to TRBD1. This CDR3 has 15 residues. Germline CDR1 SGHNT, CDR2 YENEEA. Unmatched junction bases numbered 6, after V lost 0 bases and J lost 4 bases. The DNA of the CDR3 is TGTGCCAGCAGCTTAGAGGGTGAGGGGGCGTACGAGCAGTACTTC. Amino acid sequence: CASSLEGEGAYEQYF.

Concerning this clonotype: A read error may account for a junction end that differs from germline. The V call is TRBV7-8, the J call TRBJ1-1; D gene uncertain. The germline gives CDR1 SGHVS, CDR2 FQNEAQ. This CDR3 is 15 amino acids long. CDR3 sequence (DNA): TGTGCCAGCAGCTTAGCGAGCCTCGGCGGCACTGAAGTTTTCTTT. Residues: CASSLASLGGTEVFF.

This chain links TRBV9 with TRBJ2-3, with D possibly TRBD1 on 5 matching bases. CDR1 is SGDLS and CDR2 is YYNGEE in the germline V gene. The CDR3 runs to 14 residues. V lost 0 bases and J lost 6, with 11 bases in between. This CDR3 reads CASSVEQAHDTQYF. Here the CDR3 DNA reads TGTGCCAGCAGCGTAGAACAGGCCCACGATACGCAGTATTTT.

This clonotype occurred a few times. This sequence joins TRBV10-3 and TRBJ1-2; 7 nucleotides align to TRBD1. The CDR3 is 12 amino acids. CDR1 is ENHRY and CDR2 is SYGVKD in the germline V gene. V shed 5 bases and J 6 bases; nucleotides not matched to a gene: 3. The CDR3 is CAISRQGDGYTF. The CDR3 bases are TGTGCCATCAGTAGACAGGGAGATGGCTACACCTTC.

This clonotype was seen many times. This chain connects TRBV18 to TRBJ2-6, with TRBD2 matching over 16 bases. V was pared by 1 base and J by 1 base, with 4 bases of the junction left unmatched. Per the germline V gene, CDR1 is KGHSH and CDR2 is LQKENI. This CDR3 is 20 amino acids long. CDR3 in DNA: TGTGCCAGCTCACCACGAGGGACTAGCGGGAGGGGATCTGGGGCCAACGTCCTGACTTTC. It yields the protein CASSPRGTSGRGSGANVLTF.

The sample holds a few counts of this clonotype. The rearrangement links TRBV20-1 to TRBJ1-2; D not certain. Germline V gene lookup returns CDR1 DFQATT and CDR2 SNEGSKA (reference sequence). This CDR3 is built from 14 residues. The CDR3 is CSPPGGDQFYGYTF. Here the CDR3 DNA reads TGCAGCCCACCGGGCGGCGACCAATTCTATGGCTACACCTTC.

This clonotype showed up many times. The V call is TRBV13, the J call TRBJ2-2; tentatively, D is TRBD1 (6 bases). Germline CDR1 reads PRHDT; CDR2 reads FYEKMQ (reference sequence). This CDR3 contains 15 residues. The V end was cut by 5 bases, the J end by 0 bases, with 10 bases between. The CDR3 protein is CASSLDRSNTGELFF. The CDR3 coding sequence is TGTGCCAGCAGCCTCGACAGGTCGAACACCGGGGAGCTGTTTTTT.

In its sample, this clonotype was seen many times. The V and J genes are TRBV14 and TRBJ2-3; D call uncertain. Germline loops: CDR1 SGHDN, CDR2 FVKESK. V was cut by 1 base and J by 5 bases, with 7 bases left in between. The length of the CDR3 is 13 residues. CDR3 amino acids: CASSQGGGDTQYF. In DNA, the CDR3 is TGTGCCAGCAGCCAAGGAGGCGGAGATACGCAGTATTTT.

This clonotype appeared many times. DNA of the CDR3: TGTGCCAGCTCACCGGAGACAGGGCGAACTGGAAACACCATATATTTT. This translates into CASSPETGRTGNTIYF. J is TRBJ1-3 and V is TRBV18, with 7 positions matching TRBD1. There are 16 residues in the CDR3. V shed 3 bases and J 2 bases; nucleotides not matched to a gene: 7. Germline CDR1 reads KGHSH; CDR2 reads LQKENI.

This clonotype was seen a few times. This chain links TRBV7-6 with TRBJ1-6; 8 bases line up with TRBD1. Losses at the gene ends were 6 bases for V and 10 bases for J; bases not matched to a gene: 17. This CDR3 comprises 17 residues. Germline V gives CDR1 SGHVS, CDR2 FNYEAQ. CDR3 region: CASSRLPPTGDYSPLHF. The CDR3 coding sequence is TGTGCCAGCAGTAGACTCCCCCCGACAGGGGATTACTCACCCCTCCACTTT.

The table lists this clonotype with many counts. V and J are TRBV2 and TRBJ1-1; no definite D call. There are 15 residues in the CDR3. Looked up from germline, CDR1 is SNHLY and CDR2 is FYNNEI. V dropped 5 bases and J dropped 0 bases, with 13 bases sitting between them. The CDR3 sequence is CASSLTAIMNTEAFF. In DNA form, the CDR3 reads TGTGCCAGCAGTCTCACAGCAATAATGAACACTGAAGCTTTCTTT.

In its sample, this clonotype was seen many times. The chain carries TRBV11-2 and TRBJ2-2, with D possibly being TRBD2 (6 bases). Looked up from germline, CDR1 is SGHAT and CDR2 is FQNNGV. Trimming took 6 bases from V and 1 from J, leaving 12 bases between them. This CDR3 is built from 15 residues. The CDR3 DNA follows: TGTGCCAGCAGGCGTCCGGGAGAGAACACCGGGGAGCTGTTTTTT. Encoded protein: CASRRPGENTGELFF.

This chain joins TRBV5-4 and TRBJ2-7; D is possibly TRBD1 (6 bases). V lost 1 base and J 0 bases, leaving 14 bases between the germline ends. This CDR3 has 16 amino acids. Germline CDR1 and CDR2: SGHNT and YYREEE (reference sequence). Here the CDR3 DNA reads TGTGCCAGCAGCTTGCCCCAAGGGGGATACTCCTACGAGCAGTACTTC. Protein: CASSLPQGGYSYEQYF.

This clonotype was detected only a few times. CDR3 loop: CASSIAGYTGELFF. CDR3 DNA sequence: TGTGCCAGTAGTATAGCGGGGTACACCGGGGAGCTGTTTTTT. The chain couples TRBV19 to TRBJ2-2, with a tentative D call TRBD2 (5 bases). The CDR3 covers 14 residues. Trimming took off 1 base at V and 3 bases at J, with 6 bases between the two ends. The germline V gene encodes CDR1 LNHDA and CDR2 SQIVND (reference sequence).

This clonotype was picked up many times. The chain joins TRBV7-9 to TRBJ1-5, with TRBD1 as a possible D gene (5 bases). Germline CDR1 and CDR2: SEHNR and FQNEAQ (reference sequence). V gave up 0 bases and J gave up 4 bases, with 10 bases separating them. CDR3 length: 15 amino acids. The CDR3 bases are TGTGCCAGCAGCTTAGCGGGGGGGATGAATCAGCCCCAGCATTTT. Encoded protein: CASSLAGGMNQPQHF. Using reference TRBV7-9 and TRBJ1-5 for the parts outside the CDR3, the full variable domain is DTGVSQNPRHKITKRGQNVTFRCDPISEHNRLYWYRQTLGQGPEFLTYFQNEAQLEKSRLLSDRFSAERPKGSFSTLEIQRTEQGDSAMYLCASSLAGGMNQPQHFGDGTRLSIL.

V and J are TRBV12-3 or TRBV12-4 and TRBJ2-3; TRBD2 aligns across 8 bases. CDR3 length: 13 residues. Trimming cost V 10 bases and J 6 bases; bases outside gene matches: 9. CDR3 DNA: TGTGCCACCTCCGATCGGGGGGGGGATACGCAGTATTTT. It translates to CATSDRGGDTQYF.

V and J are TRBV7-3 and TRBJ2-1; TRBD2 matches at 8 bases. The CDR3 loop spans 16 amino acids. Losses at the gene ends were 1 base for V and 3 bases for J; bases not matched to a gene: 5. Per germline, CDR1 SGHTA and CDR2 FQGTGA. CDR3 in amino acids: CASSLSGLAGYNEQFF. CDR3 nucleotides: TGTGCCAGCAGCTTAAGTGGGCTAGCGGGCTACAATGAGCAGTTCTTC.

This rearrangement joins TRBV6-5 to TRBJ1-2; possible D gene TRBD1, 5 bases. V was trimmed by 8 bases and J by 3 bases, leaving 16 bases between them. Germline lookup yields CDR1 MNHEY and CDR2 SVGAGI. This CDR3 has 14 residues. The CDR3 bases are TGTGCCAGCGGGGAAGACAGTTTGGACTATGGCTACACCTTC. As protein: CASGEDSLDYGYTF.

The table lists this clonotype with many counts. V gene TRBV3-1 combines with J gene TRBJ2-7; TRBD2 agrees at 13 bases. In germline, CDR1 is LGHDT, CDR2 YNNKEL (reference sequence). The CDR3 consists of 13 residues. V dropped 5 bases and J dropped 7; count of bases not matched to a gene: 2. In nucleotides, the CDR3 is TGTGCCAGCAGCAAGGGACTAGCGGGGGAGCAGTACTTC. The encoded protein is CASSKGLAGEQYF.

The chain recombines TRBV7-2 with TRBJ2-3, with 7 bases matching TRBD1. V dropped 1 base and J dropped 6; count of bases not matched to a gene: 4. Per the germline V gene, CDR1 is SGHTA and CDR2 is FQGNSA. The length of the CDR3 is 14 residues. The CDR3 DNA sequence: TGTGCCAGCAGCTTAGTAAGGGGGCGGGATACGCAGTATTTT. Amino acids: CASSLVRGRDTQYF. Using reference TRBV7-2 and TRBJ2-3 for the parts outside the CDR3, the full variable domain is GAGVSQSPSNKVTEKGKDVELRCDPISGHTALYWYRQSLGQGLEFLIYFQGNSAPDKSGLPSDRFSAERTGGSVSTLTIQRTQQEDSAVYLCASSLVRGRDTQYFGPGTRLTVL.

This clonotype was counted between two and nine times. The chain combines TRBV5-1 with TRBJ1-5; 8 nucleotides match TRBD1. Germline V CDR1 and CDR2: SGHRS, YFSETQ. With 0 bases clipped from V and 3 bases from J, the junction kept 2 bases outside the gene matches. This CDR3 comprises 15 residues. CDR3 residues: CASSLAGGFNQPQHF. In DNA, the CDR3 is TGCGCCAGCAGCTTGGCAGGGGGCTTCAATCAGCCCCAGCATTTT.

This clonotype was observed many times. The chain couples TRBV20-1 to TRBJ1-1, with D possibly TRBD1 on 5 matching bases. Germline V gene sequence: CDR1 DFQATT, CDR2 SNEGSKA (reference sequence). CDR3 size: 14 residues. The V end lost 2 bases, the J end lost 0 bases, and 10 bases lay between the germline ends. The CDR3 DNA reads TGCAGTGCTAGACCCGGGACTGTGAACACTGAAGCTTTCTTT. As protein: CSARPGTVNTEAFF.

This clonotype occurred a few times. V gene TRBV20-1 combines with J gene TRBJ1-2, with D possibly being TRBD1 (5 bases). The V end was cut by 5 bases, the J end by 0 bases, with 13 bases between. The germline gives CDR1 DFQATT, CDR2 SNEGSKA (reference sequence). The CDR3 totals 14 residues. CDR3 sequence reads: CSAAPDRSNYGYTF. CDR3 in DNA: TGCAGTGCTGCACCCGACAGATCTAACTATGGCTACACCTTC.

This chain links TRBV7-6 with TRBJ2-5; D gene unclear. The CDR3 covers 12 residues. Germline values: CDR1 SGHVS, CDR2 FNYEAQ. V was clipped by 4 bases and J by 7 bases, with 10 bases between them. This CDR3 reads CASSSLGGTQYF. CDR3 sequence (DNA): TGTGCCAGCAGCTCCCTCGGTGGGACCCAGTACTTC.

This clonotype occurred a few times. The chain uses TRBV29-1 and TRBJ2-7; possibly TRBD1 or TRBD2 for D (5 bases each). Looked up from germline, CDR1 is SQVTM and CDR2 is ANQGSEA. The V end was cut by 4 bases, the J end by 5 bases, with 18 bases between. CDR3 length equals 14 residues. CDR3 coding DNA: TGCAGCGTTGGAGGCGTGAGGGGTCCCCACGAGCAGTACTTC. Translation: CSVGGVRGPHEQYF.

The rearrangement joins TRBV7-9 to TRBJ2-3; no reliable D call. The CDR3 runs to 15 residues. V was clipped by 2 bases and J by 4 bases, with 13 bases between them. Germline values: CDR1 SEHNR, CDR2 FQNEAQ (reference sequence). Here the CDR3 reads CASSLSGQPADTQYF. The DNA for the CDR3 is TGTGCCAGCAGCTTATCTGGCCAACCGGCAGATACGCAGTATTTT.

This clonotype was seen many times. This rearrangement joins TRBV28 to TRBJ1-4; D gene unclear. The CDR3 consists of 14 residues. Germline-derived CDR1 and CDR2 are MDHEN and SYDVKM. V was cut by 5 bases and J by 7 bases, with 14 bases left in between. CDR3 sequence (DNA): TGTGCCAGCAGTAGGTCCGGGCGCCCTGAAAAACTGTTTTTT. It specifies CASSRSGRPEKLFF.

The chain uses TRBV30 and TRBJ1-2, with D perhaps TRBD1 (6 bases). There are 15 residues in the CDR3. From germline, CDR1 is GTSNPN and CDR2 SVGIG (reference sequence). V lost 0 bases and J 3 bases, leaving 14 bases between the germline ends. The CDR3 region is CAWSVLQGSHYGYTF. CDR3 coding DNA: TGTGCCTGGAGTGTGTTACAGGGCTCCCACTATGGCTACACCTTC.

The rearrangement joins TRBV11-2 to TRBJ1-1; tentatively, D is TRBD1 (6 bases). This CDR3 comprises 12 residues. The germline V gene encodes CDR1 SGHAT and CDR2 FQNNGV. Trimming cost V 1 base and J 8 bases, with 8 bases left between them. The CDR3 region is CASSLGTDEAFF. CDR3 nucleotides: TGTGCCAGCAGCTTAGGGACAGACGAAGCTTTCTTT.

This clonotype was seen at least ten times. As DNA, the CDR3 is TGTGCCAGCAGCTCGACATTAGGGTTTGAGACCCAGTACTTC. Translating it yields CASSSTLGFETQYF. The gene calls are TRBV28 and TRBJ2-5; unclear D gene. Germline CDR1 MDHEN, CDR2 SYDVKM. The CDR3 runs 14 residues. The ends were cut back, 6 bases at V and 5 bases at J, with 16 bases in the middle.